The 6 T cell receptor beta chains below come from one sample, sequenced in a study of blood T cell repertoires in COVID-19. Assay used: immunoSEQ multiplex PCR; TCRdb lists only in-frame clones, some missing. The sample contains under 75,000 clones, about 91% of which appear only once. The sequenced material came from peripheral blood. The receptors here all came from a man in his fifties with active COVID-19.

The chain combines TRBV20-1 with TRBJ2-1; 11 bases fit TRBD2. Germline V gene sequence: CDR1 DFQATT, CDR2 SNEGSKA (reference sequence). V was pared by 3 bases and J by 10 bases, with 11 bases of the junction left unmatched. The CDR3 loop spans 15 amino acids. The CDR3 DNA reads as TGCAGTGCTAGTAGAGGGCTAGCGGGGGGCCAGGAGCAGTTCTTC. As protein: CSASRGLAGGQEQFF.

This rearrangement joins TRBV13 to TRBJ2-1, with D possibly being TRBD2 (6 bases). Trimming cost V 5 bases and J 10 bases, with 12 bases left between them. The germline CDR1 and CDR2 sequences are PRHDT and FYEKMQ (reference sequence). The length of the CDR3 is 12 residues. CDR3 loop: CASSVEGGEQFF. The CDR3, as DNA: TGTGCCAGCAGCGTAGAAGGAGGGGAGCAGTTCTTC.

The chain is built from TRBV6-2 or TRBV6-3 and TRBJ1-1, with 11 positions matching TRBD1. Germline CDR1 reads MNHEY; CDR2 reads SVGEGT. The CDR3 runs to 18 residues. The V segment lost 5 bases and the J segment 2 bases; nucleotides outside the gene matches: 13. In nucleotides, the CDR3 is TGTGCCAGCAGTCACCGGGACAGGGGGACCCAAACAAACACTGAAGCTTTCTTT. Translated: CASSHRDRGTQTNTEAFF.

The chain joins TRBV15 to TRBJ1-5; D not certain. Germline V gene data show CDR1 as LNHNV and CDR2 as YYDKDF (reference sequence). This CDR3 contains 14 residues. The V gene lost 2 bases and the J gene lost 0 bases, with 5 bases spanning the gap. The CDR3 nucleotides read TGTGCCACCAGCAGAATTAGTAGCAATCAGCCCCAGCATTTT. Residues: CATSRISSNQPQHF. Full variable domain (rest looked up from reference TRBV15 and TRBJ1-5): DAMVIQNPRYQVTQFGKPVTLSCSQTLNHNVMYWYQQKSSQAPKLLFHYYDKDFNNEADTPDNFQSRRPNTSFCFLDIRSPGLGDTAMYLCATSRISSNQPQHFGDGTRLSIL.

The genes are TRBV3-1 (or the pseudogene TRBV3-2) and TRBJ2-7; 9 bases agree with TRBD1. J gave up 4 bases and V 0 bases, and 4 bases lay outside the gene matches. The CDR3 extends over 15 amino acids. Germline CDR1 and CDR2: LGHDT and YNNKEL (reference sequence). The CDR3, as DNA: TGTGCCAGCAGCCAAGAAAAAGGACAGGGGTACGAGCAGTACTTC. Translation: CASSQEKGQGYEQYF.

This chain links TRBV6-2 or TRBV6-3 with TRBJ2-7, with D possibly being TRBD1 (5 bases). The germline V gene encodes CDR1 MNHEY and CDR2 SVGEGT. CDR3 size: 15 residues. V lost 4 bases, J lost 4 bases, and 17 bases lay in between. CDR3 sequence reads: CASSSTSQAGYEQYF. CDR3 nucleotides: TGTGCCAGCAGTTCCACTTCCCAGGCAGGGTACGAGCAGTACTTC.